This T cell receptor beta chain was observed in a study of blood T cell repertoires in COVID-19. Whole-study context: Sites in the United States, Italy and Spain provided acute and convalescent COVID-19 samples. In each case, the material was cDNA or gDNA derived from T cells, B-cell-depleted T cells, or PBMCs.

The CDR3 spans 13 residues. Trimming removed 4 bases from V and 7 bases from J, with 13 bases in between. Germline-derived CDR1 and CDR2 are SNHLY and FYNNEI. As originally analysed: Amplification with reference gene primers provided the estimates of nucleated cell counts. Using immunoSEQ multiplex PCR, the repertoire was profiled, and TCRdb retains in-frame clones only, with some absent. For V, J and clone size, that table is used; D and trimming come from the DNA. This table has about 120,000 clones, roughly 85% appearing once. The sequence came from a man at least 80 years old with acute or convalescent COVID-19. Sequencing was carried out using peripheral blood. The chain employs TRBV2 and TRBJ1-2; D is perhaps TRBD1 (5 bases). The CDR3 DNA is TGTGCCAGCAGTGCCCGATGGGACTCTGGCTACACCTTC. This sequence encodes CASSARWDSGYTF.